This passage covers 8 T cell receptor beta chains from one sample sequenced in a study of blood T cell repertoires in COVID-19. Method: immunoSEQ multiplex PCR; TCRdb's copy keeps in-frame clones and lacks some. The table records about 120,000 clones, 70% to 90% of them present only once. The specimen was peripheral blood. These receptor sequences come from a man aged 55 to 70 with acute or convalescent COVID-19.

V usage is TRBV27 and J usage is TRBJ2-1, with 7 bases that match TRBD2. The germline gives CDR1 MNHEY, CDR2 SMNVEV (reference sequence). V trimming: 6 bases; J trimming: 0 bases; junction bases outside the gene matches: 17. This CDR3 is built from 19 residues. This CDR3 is CASRVYPSPGRSSYNEQFF. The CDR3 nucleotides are TGTGCCAGCAGAGTTTATCCCTCCCCCGGGAGGAGCTCCTACAATGAGCAGTTCTTC.

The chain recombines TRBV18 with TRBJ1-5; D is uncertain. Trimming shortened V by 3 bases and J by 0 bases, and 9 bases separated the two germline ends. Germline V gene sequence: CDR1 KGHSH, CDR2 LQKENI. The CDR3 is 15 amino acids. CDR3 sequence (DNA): TGTGCCAGCTCACCCCCAGGTTATAGCAATCAGCCCCAGCATTTT. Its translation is CASSPPGYSNQPQHF.

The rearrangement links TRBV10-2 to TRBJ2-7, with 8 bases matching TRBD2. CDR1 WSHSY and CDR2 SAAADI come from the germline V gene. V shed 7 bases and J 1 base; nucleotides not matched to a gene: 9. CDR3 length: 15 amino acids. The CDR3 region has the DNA TGCGCCAGCAAGTTAGAGACTAGCGAGTCCTACGAGCAGTACTTC. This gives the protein CASKLETSESYEQYF.

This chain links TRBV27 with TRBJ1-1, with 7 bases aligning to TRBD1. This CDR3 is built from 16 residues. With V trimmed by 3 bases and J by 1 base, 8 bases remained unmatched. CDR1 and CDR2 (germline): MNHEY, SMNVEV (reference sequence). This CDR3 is CASSLEGGQPNTEAFF. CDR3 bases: TGTGCCAGCAGTTTGGAGGGGGGACAGCCGAACACTGAAGCTTTCTTT.

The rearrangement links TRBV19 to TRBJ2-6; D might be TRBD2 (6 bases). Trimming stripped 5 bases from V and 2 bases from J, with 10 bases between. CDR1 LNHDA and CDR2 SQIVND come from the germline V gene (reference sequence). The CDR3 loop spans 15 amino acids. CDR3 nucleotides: TGTGCCAGTAGTGACGGGGGAGCTGGGGCCAACGTCCTGACTTTC. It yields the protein CASSDGGAGANVLTF.

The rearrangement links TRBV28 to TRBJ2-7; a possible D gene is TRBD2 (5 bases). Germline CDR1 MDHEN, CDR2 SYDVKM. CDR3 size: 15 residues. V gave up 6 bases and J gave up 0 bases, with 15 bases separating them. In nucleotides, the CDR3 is TGTGCCAGCAGCCCCACGGGGTTTAGCTCCTACGAGCAGTACTTC. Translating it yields CASSPTGFSSYEQYF.

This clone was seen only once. The CDR3 DNA is TGTGCCAGCAGCTTGCCAGGGGGCTACGAGCAGTACTTC. Protein sequence: CASSLPGGYEQYF. The chain employs TRBV11-1 and TRBJ2-7; the match to TRBD1 covers 7 bases. There are 13 residues in the CDR3. The V gene end was trimmed by 3 bases and the J gene end by 3 bases; junction bases not matched to a gene: 2. Looked up from germline, CDR1 is SGHAT and CDR2 is FQDESV (reference sequence).

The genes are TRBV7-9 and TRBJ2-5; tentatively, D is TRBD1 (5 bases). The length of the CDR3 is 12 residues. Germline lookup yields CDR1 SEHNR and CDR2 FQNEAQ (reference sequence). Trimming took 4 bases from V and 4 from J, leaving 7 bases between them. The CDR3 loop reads CASSYTGETQYF. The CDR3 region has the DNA TGTGCCAGCAGCTACACAGGAGAGACCCAGTACTTC.